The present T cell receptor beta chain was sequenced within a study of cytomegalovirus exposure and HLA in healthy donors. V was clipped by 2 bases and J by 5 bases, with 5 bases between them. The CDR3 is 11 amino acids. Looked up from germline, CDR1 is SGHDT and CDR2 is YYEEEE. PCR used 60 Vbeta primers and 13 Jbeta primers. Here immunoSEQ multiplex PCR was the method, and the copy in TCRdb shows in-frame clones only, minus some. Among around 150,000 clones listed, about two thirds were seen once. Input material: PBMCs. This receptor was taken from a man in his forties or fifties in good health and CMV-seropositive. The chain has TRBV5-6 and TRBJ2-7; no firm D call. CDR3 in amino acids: CASSLAHEQYF. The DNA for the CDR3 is TGTGCCAGCAGCTTAGCGCACGAGCAGTACTTC.